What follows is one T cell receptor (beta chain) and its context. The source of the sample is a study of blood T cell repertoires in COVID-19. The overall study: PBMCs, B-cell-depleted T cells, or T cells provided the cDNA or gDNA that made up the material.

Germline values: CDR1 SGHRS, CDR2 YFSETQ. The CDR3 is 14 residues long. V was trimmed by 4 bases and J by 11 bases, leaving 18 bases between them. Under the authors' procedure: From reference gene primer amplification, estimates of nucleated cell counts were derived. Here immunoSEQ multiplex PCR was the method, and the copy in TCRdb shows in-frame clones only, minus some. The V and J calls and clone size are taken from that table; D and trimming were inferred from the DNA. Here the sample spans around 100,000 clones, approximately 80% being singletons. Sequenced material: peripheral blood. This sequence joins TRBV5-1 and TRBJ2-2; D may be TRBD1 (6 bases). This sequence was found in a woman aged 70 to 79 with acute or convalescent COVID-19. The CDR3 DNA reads TGCGCCAGCAGCACCACGGCTACAGGGTCCGAGCTGTTTTTT. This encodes CASSTTATGSELFF.